The sequence of this T cell receptor beta chain was determined in a study of T-cell memory formation after mild COVID-19. About the research overall: TCR clusters largely stayed donor specific. Study results and caveats: The SARS-CoV-2 specificity of second-wave clones reaching peak at day 37 remained unverified.

5'RACE, which relied on constant-segment primers, yielded TCR alpha and TCR beta cDNA libraries carrying sample barcodes and UMIs. MiXCR was run by TCRdb on the 5' RACE reads, yielding one entry per CDR3 protein. The data show about 560,000 distinct CDR3 sequences, 17% seen once. A word on this clonotype: What it binds is not known.

The V end was cut by 4 bases, the J end by 5 bases, with 12 bases between. CDR1 is SQVTM and CDR2 is ANQGSEA in the germline V gene. There are 12 residues in the CDR3. The J gene is TRBJ2-7, the V gene TRBV29-1, with D perhaps matching TRBD1 (6 bases). Material: PBMCs or a T cell subset sorted from them (not recorded which). This clonotype originated in an adult woman who had mild COVID-19 (a few samples of this study predate the infection). Cell type and time point are not known. The CDR3 here is CSVVGQEDEQYF. The CDR3 DNA sequence: TGCAGCGTTGTGGGACAAGAAGACGAGCAGTACTTC.